Each of the 25 T cell receptor beta chains below was sequenced from the same sample in a study of blood T cells in healthy people across ages. With a J-beta primer mix and a sample-barcoded 5' primer, a second PCR ran about 7 to 12 cycles. TCRdb redid the calling of the 5' RACE reads with MiXCR, one entry per CDR3 protein. In the table there are approximately 1.5 million distinct CDR3 sequences, approximately 42% of which are singletons. Material for sequencing was blood. These receptors were collected from a woman in her late teens or twenties in good health.

This clonotype has more than one count but fewer than ten. This chain uses TRBV20-1 with TRBJ2-7; 8 bases line up with TRBD1. CDR3 length: 15 residues. J lost 4 bases, V lost 3 bases, and 11 bases had no gene match. Germline V gene lookup returns CDR1 DFQATT and CDR2 SNEGSKA (reference sequence). The DNA for the CDR3 is TGCAGTGCTAGTCAAGCCGGGACAGGTTTTTACGAGCAGTACTTC. This translates into CSASQAGTGFYEQYF.

The V and J genes are TRBV9 and TRBJ1-2; 9 bases map to TRBD1. Trimming cost V 3 bases and J 2 bases; bases outside gene matches: 8. This CDR3 has 16 residues. The germline CDR1 and CDR2 sequences are SGDLS and YYNGEE. CDR3 sequence reads: CASSETGTGRNYGYTF. DNA of the CDR3: TGTGCCAGCAGCGAAACCGGGACAGGGAGAAACTATGGCTACACCTTC.

The sample holds a few counts of this clonotype. The V call is TRBV20-1, the J call TRBJ1-5, with unresolved D. Trimming stripped 6 bases from V and 1 base from J, with 13 bases between. The CDR3 consists of 14 residues. The germline CDR1 and CDR2 sequences are DFQATT and SNEGSKA (reference sequence). The CDR3: CSAFGGRSNQPQHF. The CDR3 nucleotides read TGCAGTGCGTTCGGAGGTCGGAGCAATCAGCCCCAGCATTTT.

V is TRBV6-5 and J is TRBJ2-2, with 8 nucleotides matching TRBD2. The CDR3 totals 15 residues. The V segment lost 2 bases and the J segment 6 bases; nucleotides outside the gene matches: 5. Germline V CDR1 and CDR2: MNHEY, SVGAGI. This CDR3 reads CASSYARLASGELFF. CDR3 DNA: TGTGCCAGCAGTTACGCTCGACTAGCGTCCGGGGAGCTGTTTTTT.

V is TRBV9 and J is TRBJ1-1; D not resolved. Deletions cut 0 bases from V and 4 bases from J, with 10 bases between. Germline CDR1 reads SGDLS; CDR2 reads YYNGEE. The CDR3 spans 14 residues. CDR3: CASSVVGVSTEAFF. DNA of the CDR3: TGTGCCAGCAGCGTAGTAGGAGTGAGCACTGAAGCTTTCTTT.

The rearrangement joins TRBV5-5 to TRBJ1-5; tentatively, D is TRBD1 (5 bases). Trimming removed 3 bases at V and 9 bases at J, with 16 bases between. This CDR3 is built from 14 residues. CDR1 and CDR2 from the germline V gene are SGHKS and YYEKEE (reference sequence). The CDR3 bases are TGTGCCAGCAGCTCGGGACCCCTTGGTTCGCCCCAGCATTTT. Its translation is CASSSGPLGSPQHF. The full variable domain, in which reference TRBV5-5 and TRBJ1-5 provide the parts outside the CDR3, is DAGVTQSPTHLIKTRGQQVTLRCSPISGHKSVSWYQQVLGQGPQFIFQYYEKEERGRGNFPDRFSARQFPNYSSELNVNALLLGDSALYLCASSSGPLGSPQHFGDGTRLSIL.

V and J are TRBV20-1 and TRBJ1-6; D is perhaps TRBD1 (6 bases). This CDR3 contains 15 residues. Germline values: CDR1 DFQATT, CDR2 SNEGSKA (reference sequence). The germline V and J ends were trimmed by 2 bases and 7 bases, with 15 bases remaining between them. The CDR3 loop is CSARRGWQGNSPLHF. The CDR3 DNA follows: TGCAGTGCTAGAAGGGGTTGGCAGGGGAATTCACCCCTCCACTTT.

This clonotype occurred many times. The CDR3 nucleotides read TGTGCCAGCAGCCAAGGGAGGAGCGGAGGTACAAGTGAGCAGTTCTTC. As protein: CASSQGRSGGTSEQFF. The chain uses TRBV4-2 and TRBJ2-1; a possible D gene is TRBD2 (5 bases). Germline lookup yields CDR1 LGHNA and CDR2 YNFKEQ. Trimming left V 1 base short and J 9 bases short, with 19 bases between. The CDR3 length is 16 residues.

This clonotype showed up just a few times. This rearrangement joins TRBV3-1 to TRBJ1-6; a weak D match, TRBD1 (5 bases). The CDR3 covers 14 residues. V was cut by 3 bases and J by 6 bases, with 9 bases left in between. Germline V CDR1 and CDR2: LGHDT, YNNKEL (reference sequence). The CDR3 sequence is CASSQPGPNSPLHF. The CDR3 DNA sequence: TGTGCCAGCAGCCAGCCGGGGCCTAATTCACCCCTCCACTTT.

This clonotype has just a few counts. This chain links TRBV21-1 with TRBJ1-2. TRBV21-1 is described as a pseudogene. The CDR3 consists of 14 residues. The CDR3 DNA sequence: TGTGCCAGCAGCAAAGCGGGACGGATCTATGGCTACACCTTC. Its translation is CASSKAGRIYGYTF.

This clonotype has only a few counts. V is TRBV6-2 or TRBV6-3 and J is TRBJ2-7; TRBD1 is a possible D gene (6 bases). Germline V gene sequence: CDR1 MNHEY, CDR2 SVGEGT. V was pared by 2 bases and J by 1 base, with 9 bases between. The length of the CDR3 is 14 residues. For the CDR3, the DNA is TGTGCCAGCAGTTACGGGGGCAGATCCTACGAGCAGTACTTC. The encoded protein is CASSYGGRSYEQYF.

This clonotype was seen a few times. The rearrangement uses TRBV10-3 and TRBJ1-5; the D gene is possibly TRBD1 (6 bases). Germline V gene sequence: CDR1 ENHRY, CDR2 SYGVKD. This CDR3 contains 13 residues. V was clipped by 8 bases and J by 5 bases, with 13 bases between them. Here the CDR3 reads CAIRQDLDQPQHF. The CDR3 DNA reads TGTGCCATCCGACAGGACCTTGATCAGCCCCAGCATTTT.

The rearrangement uses TRBV4-1 and TRBJ1-5, with a possible D match to TRBD1 (5 bases). The CDR3 loop spans 23 amino acids. Germline V lookup: CDR1 MGHRA, CDR2 YSYEKL. Deletions cut 4 bases from V and 0 bases from J, with 34 bases between. The CDR3 nucleotides are TGCGCCAGCAGCCGAGCTATGGGGCAGGGTGGAGGAGAAGCCCCCTTTAGCAATCAGCCCCAGCATTTT. It is translated as CASSRAMGQGGGEAPFSNQPQHF.

The gene calls are TRBV9 and TRBJ1-1; D gene unclear. The CDR3 is 13 residues long. Germline V gene lookup returns CDR1 SGDLS and CDR2 YYNGEE. V shed 5 bases and J shed 4 bases, with 12 bases lying between them. As DNA, the CDR3 is TGTGCCAGCAGTCTCAAACGAGGCACTGAAGCTTTCTTT. It codes for CASSLKRGTEAFF.

This sequence joins TRBV7-9 and TRBJ2-1; D may be TRBD1 (6 bases). CDR1 and CDR2 (germline): SEHNR, FQNEAQ (reference sequence). The V end lost 6 bases, the J end lost 13 bases, and 16 bases lay between the germline ends. The CDR3 consists of 12 residues. CDR3 in DNA: TGTGCCAGCAGGAACAGGGATGGGACCCAGTTCTTC. Its protein is CASRNRDGTQFF.

The CDR3: CASSQNDRGRGEQFF. The CDR3 DNA reads TGTGCCAGCAGCCAAAACGACCGGGGACGGGGGGAGCAGTTCTTC. The rearrangement links TRBV3-1 to TRBJ2-1; D possibly corresponds to TRBD2 (6 bases). Germline CDR1 LGHDT, CDR2 YNNKEL (reference sequence). Trimming left V 2 bases short and J 10 bases short, with 18 bases between. CDR3 size: 15 residues.

The chain combines TRBV20-1 with TRBJ2-1, with 13 bases identical to TRBD2. Germline CDR1 reads DFQATT; CDR2 reads SNEGSKA (reference sequence). V shed 6 bases, J shed 15 bases, and the junction held 8 bases outside the gene matches. This CDR3 comprises 12 residues. The CDR3, as DNA: TGCAGTGCCCCCGGACTAGCGGGGGTCCCGTTCTTC. Its protein is CSAPGLAGVPFF.

This clonotype occurred a few times. The V and J genes are TRBV20-1 and TRBJ1-2; unclear D gene. Germline V gene data show CDR1 as DFQATT and CDR2 as SNEGSKA (reference sequence). Trimming removed 5 bases from V and 4 bases from J, with 8 bases in between. The CDR3 contains 11 residues. This CDR3 reads CSAGGSYGYTF. In DNA, the CDR3 is TGCAGTGCTGGAGGCAGCTATGGCTACACCTTC.

There are many counts of this clonotype. The V call is TRBV7-2, the J call TRBJ1-3; 7 nucleotides match TRBD1. CDR3 length: 16 amino acids. With V trimmed by 3 bases and J by 4 bases, 9 bases remained unmatched. Germline lookup yields CDR1 SGHTA and CDR2 FQGNSA. CDR3 coding DNA: TGTGCCAGCAGCTTGGCCCTAATGACAGGGGGAAACACCATATATTTT. Its protein is CASSLALMTGGNTIYF.

This chain links TRBV20-1 with TRBJ2-1; D gene ambiguous. This CDR3 spans 14 amino acids. The ends were cut back, 5 bases at V and 2 bases at J, with 13 bases in the middle. Looked up from germline, CDR1 is DFQATT and CDR2 is SNEGSKA (reference sequence). The DNA for the CDR3 is TGCAGTGCTCCACGACCAGGACCCTACAATGAGCAGTTCTTC. It encodes CSAPRPGPYNEQFF.

The CDR3 DNA is TGCAGTGCTAGAGCCCTAGCGGGGGCCCTAAATGAGCAGTTCTTC. Translating it yields CSARALAGALNEQFF. The V call is TRBV20-1, the J call TRBJ2-1; 10 nucleotides line up with TRBD2. Unmatched junction bases numbered 7, after V lost 1 base and J lost 7 bases. CDR1 DFQATT and CDR2 SNEGSKA come from the germline V gene (reference sequence). This CDR3 has 15 amino acids.

This clonotype was observed many times. Here the CDR3 reads CASSLVTDGYTF. Here the CDR3 DNA reads TGTGCCAGCAGCTTAGTTACCGATGGCTACACCTTC. V is TRBV7-2 and J is TRBJ1-2; D ambiguous. V lost 1 base to trimming and J lost 6 bases, with 6 bases between them. The CDR3 runs 12 residues. Germline V CDR1 and CDR2: SGHTA, FQGNSA.

This chain uses TRBV3-1 with TRBJ1-6; D gene uncertain. CDR1 and CDR2 (germline): LGHDT, YNNKEL (reference sequence). The CDR3 spans 14 residues. V lost 4 bases and J lost 7, with 11 bases in between. CDR3 coding DNA: TGTGCCAGCAGCCGGCAGGTTACAAATTCACCCCTCCACTTT. Its protein is CASSRQVTNSPLHF.

This clonotype occurred a few times. This CDR3 reads CSVDVAGVSEQFF. CDR3 in DNA: TGCAGCGTTGATGTGGCGGGAGTAAGTGAGCAGTTCTTC. The V gene is TRBV29-1, the J gene TRBJ2-1; TRBD2 agrees at 7 bases. The germline V gene has CDR1 SQVTM and CDR2 ANQGSEA. The junction had 8 bases not matched to a gene; V was cut back by 3 bases and J by 9 bases. The CDR3 loop spans 13 amino acids.

A few counts support this clonotype. This sequence joins TRBV10-3 and TRBJ2-7; no firm D call. With 4 bases removed from V and 0 bases from J, the gap between germline ends came to 22 bases. Per the germline V gene, CDR1 is ENHRY and CDR2 is SYGVKD. The CDR3 totals 18 residues. The CDR3 nucleotides are TGTGCCATCAGTGGGTCCCCCGGCGCCCCTACTCGCTCCTACGAGCAGTACTTC. This gives the protein CAISGSPGAPTRSYEQYF.